This paragraph covers one TCR beta chain sequence. This entry comes from a study of shared T cell receptors in the human thymus. TCRdb keeps only in-frame clones here, not all; method: immunoSEQ multiplex PCR. The data contain about 380,000 clones, roughly 94% of them singletons. The CDR3 is made up of 15 amino acids. V was clipped by 4 bases and J by 2 bases, with 11 bases between them. Germline assignment: CDR1 SNHLY and CDR2 FYNNEI. Sequenced input: thymocytes. The J gene is TRBJ2-2, the V gene TRBV2, with D perhaps matching TRBD1 or TRBD2 (5 bases each). The receptor was isolated from a human donor. The CDR3 sequence: CASSVGPINTGELFF. CDR3 DNA: TGTGCCAGCAGTGTGGGACCGATTAACACCGGGGAGCTGTTTTTT.